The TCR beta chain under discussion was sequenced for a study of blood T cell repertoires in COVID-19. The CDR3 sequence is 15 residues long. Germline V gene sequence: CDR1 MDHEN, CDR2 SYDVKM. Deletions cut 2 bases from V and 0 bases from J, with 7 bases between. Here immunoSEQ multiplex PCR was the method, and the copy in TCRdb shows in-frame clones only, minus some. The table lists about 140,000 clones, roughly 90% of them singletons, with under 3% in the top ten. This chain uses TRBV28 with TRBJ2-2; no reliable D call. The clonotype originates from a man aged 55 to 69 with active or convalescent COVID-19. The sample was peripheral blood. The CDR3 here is CASSLIAPNTGELFF. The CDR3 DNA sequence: TGTGCCAGCAGTTTAATAGCTCCGAACACCGGGGAGCTGTTTTTT. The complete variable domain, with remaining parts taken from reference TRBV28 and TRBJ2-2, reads DVKVTQSSRYLVKRTGEKVFLECVQDMDHENMFWYRQDPGLGLRLIYFSYDVKMKEKGDIPEGYSVSREKKERFSLILESASTNQTSMYLCASSLIAPNTGELFFGEGSRLTVL.